This TCR beta chain appears in the sequencing data of a study of blood T cell repertoires in COVID-19. On the study more broadly: Samples taken during acute and convalescent COVID-19 were collected in the United States, Italy and Spain.

The CDR3 loop spans 18 amino acids. V shed 5 bases, J shed 1 base, and the junction held 16 bases outside the gene matches. The germline gives CDR1 SNHLY, CDR2 FYNNEI. The authors' processing: Amplifying reference gene primers gave estimates of nucleated cell counts. Profiled with immunoSEQ multiplex PCR; TCRdb holds only in-frame clones, not every one. V and J calls plus clone size are reproduced from that table; the DNA served to infer D and trimming. The repertoire has around 160,000 clones, about four fifths of them found once; the top ten carry 8% to 9%. The sample taken for sequencing was peripheral blood. This chain links TRBV2 with TRBJ1-1; the match to TRBD1 covers 7 bases. The clonotype was recovered from a human donor with acute or convalescent COVID-19. The donor label of this sample is uncertain. This CDR3 reads CASSPTQGSSGGNTEAFF. CDR3 nucleotides: TGTGCCAGCAGTCCAACGCAGGGCTCCTCAGGGGGGAACACTGAAGCTTTCTTT.